The 11 T cell receptor beta chains presented below share a single source sample, sequenced in a study of OX40 agonist ivuxolimab in advanced cancers. Only in-frame clones appear in the TCRdb table, and some are missing; sequencing was by immunoSEQ multiplex PCR. This sample has about 35,000 clones, with over 80% found just once. This specimen was CD4+ or CD8+ T cells sorted from blood, taken in a trial of the OX40 agonist ivuxolimab. The receptors here all came from an adult with an advanced solid tumor such as melanoma, head and neck, liver or kidney cancer.

This clone showed up just once. This rearrangement joins TRBV7-9 to TRBJ2-7; TRBD2 aligns across 10 bases. Germline CDR1 is SEHNR and CDR2 is FQNEAQ (reference sequence). CDR3 length equals 17 residues. V was clipped by 5 bases and J by 3 bases; unmatched bases: 13. CDR3 sequence: CASSRGLAGELGYEQYF. The CDR3 DNA is TGTGCCAGCAGCCGTGGGCTAGCGGGAGAACTGGGCTACGAGCAGTACTTC.

This chain links TRBV28 with TRBJ2-7; 7 bases line up with TRBD1. CDR1 MDHEN and CDR2 SYDVKM come from the germline V gene. This CDR3 contains 17 residues. V shed 3 bases, J shed 3 bases, and the junction held 14 bases outside the gene matches. The CDR3 region has the DNA TGTGCCAGCAGTTTGGGCCAAGGGGCAGGGGGTTTCTACGAGCAGTACTTC. Amino acid sequence: CASSLGQGAGGFYEQYF. The whole variable domain, remainder taken from reference TRBV28 and TRBJ2-7, is DVKVTQSSRYLVKRTGEKVFLECVQDMDHENMFWYRQDPGLGLRLIYFSYDVKMKEKGDIPEGYSVSREKKERFSLILESASTNQTSMYLCASSLGQGAGGFYEQYFGPGTRLTVT.

In its sample, this clone was seen once. The chain has TRBV4-3 and TRBJ2-4; 8 nucleotides line up with TRBD1. CDR3 length: 16 amino acids. CDR1 and CDR2 (germline): LGHNA, YSLEER. Losses at the gene ends were 1 base for V and 6 bases for J; bases not matched to a gene: 8. The CDR3: CASSQGADRAGNIQYF. CDR3 in DNA: TGCGCCAGCAGCCAAGGGGCGGACAGGGCAGGAAACATTCAGTACTTC.

This chain uses TRBV27 with TRBJ2-7, with D unclear. Trimming pared 4 bases from V and 5 bases from J, leaving 9 bases between. The CDR3 has 12 residues. Germline V gene data show CDR1 as MNHEY and CDR2 as SMNVEV (reference sequence). In DNA form, the CDR3 reads TGTGCCAGCAGTTACCCAGCAAACGAGCAGTACTTC. Translated: CASSYPANEQYF.

This clone was counted a single time. The chain couples TRBV7-8 to TRBJ2-1; D may be TRBD2 (7 bases). Germline V CDR1 and CDR2: SGHVS, FQNEAQ. This CDR3 spans 14 amino acids. V was cut by 10 bases and J by 7 bases, with 20 bases left in between. The CDR3 DNA follows: TGTGCCACCCTAGGGGGGGAGCCGCTAAATGAGCAGTTCTTC. Protein sequence: CATLGGEPLNEQFF. The variable domain in full, completed from reference TRBV7-8 and TRBJ2-1, reads GAGVSQSPRYKVAKRGQDVALRCDPISGHVSLFWYQQALGQGPEFLTYFQNEAQLDKSGLPSDRFFAERPEGSVSTLKIQRTQQEDSAVYLCATLGGEPLNEQFFGPGTRLTVL.

This sequence joins TRBV6-5 and TRBJ2-3, with D possibly TRBD2 on 6 matching bases. CDR3 length equals 15 residues. With 2 bases removed from V and 2 bases from J, the gap between germline ends came to 11 bases. Germline loops: CDR1 MNHEY, CDR2 SVGAGI. As DNA, the CDR3 is TGTGCCAGCAGTTACGGAGGGCCCGACACAGATACGCAGTATTTT. Protein: CASSYGGPDTDTQYF.

The chain employs TRBV19 and TRBJ1-5; 7 nucleotides agree with TRBD1. Germline V gene lookup returns CDR1 LNHDA and CDR2 SQIVND (reference sequence). CDR3 length: 12 amino acids. V lost 8 bases, J lost 6 bases, and 4 bases stayed unmatched. CDR3 bases: TGTGCCAGTGGACAGGTCAGTCAGCCCCAGCATTTT. Amino acid sequence: CASGQVSQPQHF.

The chain combines TRBV13 with TRBJ2-3; D tentatively fits TRBD1 or TRBD2 (5 bases each). The germline CDR1 and CDR2 sequences are PRHDT and FYEKMQ (reference sequence). CDR3 size: 15 residues. V shed 0 bases and J shed 0 bases, with 7 bases lying between them. CDR3 in DNA: TGTGCCAGCAGCTTAGGGAGGGGTAGCACAGATACGCAGTATTTT. Protein sequence: CASSLGRGSTDTQYF. Full variable domain (remainder filled in from reference TRBV13 and TRBJ2-3): AAGVIQSPRHLIKEKRETATLKCYPIPRHDTVYWYQQGPGQDPQFLISFYEKMQSDKGSIPDRFSAQQFSDYHSELNMSSLELGDSALYFCASSLGRGSTDTQYFGPGTRLTVL.

This rearrangement joins TRBV13 to TRBJ2-7; 11 positions agree with TRBD2. The CDR3 is 18 residues long. Germline CDR1 reads PRHDT; CDR2 reads FYEKMQ (reference sequence). The trim removed 4 bases at V and 4 bases at J, leaving 15 bases unmatched. CDR3 nucleotides: TGTGCCAGCAGCTCCCTCGACCCCGGACTAGCGGGCCTATACGAGCAGTACTTC. Translation: CASSSLDPGLAGLYEQYF.

The chain employs TRBV4-3 and TRBJ1-4, with 9 nucleotides matching TRBD1. CDR3 length equals 16 residues. Germline CDR1 and CDR2: LGHNA and YSLEER. After removal of 3 bases from V and 6 bases from J, the junction contained 8 bases not matched to a gene. This chain's CDR3 is CASSQAPGQGDEKLFF. In DNA form, the CDR3 reads TGCGCCAGCAGCCAGGCCCCGGGACAGGGAGATGAAAAACTGTTTTTT.

The gene calls are TRBV9 and TRBJ2-1; 16 bases are shared with TRBD2. This CDR3 is built from 18 residues. V lost 2 bases to trimming and J lost 6 bases; unmatched junction nucleotides: 8. From germline, CDR1 is SGDLS and CDR2 YYNGEE. Written as DNA, the CDR3 is TGTGCCAGCAGCGTCCCCACCGGGACTAGCGGGAGGGTCAATGAGCAGTTCTTC. It specifies CASSVPTGTSGRVNEQFF.